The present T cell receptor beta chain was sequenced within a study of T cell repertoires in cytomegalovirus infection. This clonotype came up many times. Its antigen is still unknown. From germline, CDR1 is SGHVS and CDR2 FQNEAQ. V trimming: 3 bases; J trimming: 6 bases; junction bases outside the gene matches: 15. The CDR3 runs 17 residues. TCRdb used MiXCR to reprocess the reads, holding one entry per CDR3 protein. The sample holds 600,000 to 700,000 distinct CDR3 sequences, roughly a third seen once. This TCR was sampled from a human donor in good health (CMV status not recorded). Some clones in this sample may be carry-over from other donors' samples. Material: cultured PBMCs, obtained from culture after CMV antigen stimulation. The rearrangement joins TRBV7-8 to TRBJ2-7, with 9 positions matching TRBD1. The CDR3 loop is CASSLGQGSSPTSEQYF. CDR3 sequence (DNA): TGTGCCAGCAGCTTGGGACAGGGAAGCTCTCCTACGAGCGAGCAGTACTTC. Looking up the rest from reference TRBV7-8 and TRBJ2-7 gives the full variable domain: GAGVSQSPRYKVAKRGQDVALRCDPISGHVSLFWYQQALGQGPEFLTYFQNEAQLDKSGLPSDRFFAERPEGSVSTLKIQRTQQEDSAVYLCASSLGQGSSPTSEQYFGPGTRLTVT.